The source of this TCR beta chain is a study of T cell responses to AZD1222 COVID-19 vaccine. Study outcomes and limitations: Most donors were white British and more were female, and clonal diversity was possibly underestimated. CD4 TCRs associated with vaccination spanned spike, dominating at 160-218 and 743-854. Just five or six AZD1222 recipients were seropositive at baseline. Reportedly, close to half of spike-specific TCRs are directed against unmutated variant regions.

Clones were sequenced by immunoSEQ multiplex PCR, and TCRdb holds only the in-frame ones, with some missing. Of tens of thousands of clones listed, roughly 88% were seen once; the top ten hold 9% to 10%. The CDR3 spans 13 residues. Per the germline V gene, CDR1 is MNHEY and CDR2 is SVGEGT. The ends lost 5 bases at V and 5 bases at J; junction bases unmatched: 3. About this clone itself: The antigen is unknown.

The receptor was isolated from an adult who received the MenACWY meningococcal vaccine as a control. Sample: peripheral blood, taken 28 days after the second dose of the MenACWY control vaccine. V is TRBV6-2 or TRBV6-3 and J is TRBJ2-5; 9 nucleotides match TRBD1. The CDR3 nucleotides are TGTGCCAGCAGTACAGGGGGCCGGGAGACCCAGTACTTC. It encodes CASSTGGRETQYF.